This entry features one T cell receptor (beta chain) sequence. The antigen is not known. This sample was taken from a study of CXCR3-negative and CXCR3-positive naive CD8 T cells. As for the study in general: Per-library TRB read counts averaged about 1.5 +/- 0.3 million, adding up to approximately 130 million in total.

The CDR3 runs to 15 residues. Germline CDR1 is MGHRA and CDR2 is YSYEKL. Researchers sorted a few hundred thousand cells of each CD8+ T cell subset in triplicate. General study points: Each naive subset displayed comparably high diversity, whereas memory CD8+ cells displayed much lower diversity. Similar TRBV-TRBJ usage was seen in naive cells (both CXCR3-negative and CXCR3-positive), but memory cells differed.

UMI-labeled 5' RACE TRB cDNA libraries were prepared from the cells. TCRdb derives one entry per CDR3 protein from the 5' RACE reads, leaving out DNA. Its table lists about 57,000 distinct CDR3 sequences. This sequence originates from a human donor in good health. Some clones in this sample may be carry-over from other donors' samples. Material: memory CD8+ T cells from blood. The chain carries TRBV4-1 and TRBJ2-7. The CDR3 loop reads CASSQDSGRAYEQYF.